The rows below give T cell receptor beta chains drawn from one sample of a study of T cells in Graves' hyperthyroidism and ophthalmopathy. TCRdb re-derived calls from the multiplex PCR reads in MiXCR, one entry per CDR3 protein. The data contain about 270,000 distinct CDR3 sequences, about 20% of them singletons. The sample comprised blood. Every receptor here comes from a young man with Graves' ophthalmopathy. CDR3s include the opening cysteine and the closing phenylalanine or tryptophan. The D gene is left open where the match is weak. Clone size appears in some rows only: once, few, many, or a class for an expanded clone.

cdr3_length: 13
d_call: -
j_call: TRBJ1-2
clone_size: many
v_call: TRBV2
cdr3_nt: TGTGCCAGCAGTTACAGAGCAGGGGACGGCTACACCTTC
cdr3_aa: CASSYRAGDGYTF

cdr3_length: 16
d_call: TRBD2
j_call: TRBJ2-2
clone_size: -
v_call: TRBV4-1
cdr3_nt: TGCGCCAGCAGCCCCCAGGCGACTAGCGGGCATGGGGAGCTGTTTTTT
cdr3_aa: CASSPQATSGHGELFF

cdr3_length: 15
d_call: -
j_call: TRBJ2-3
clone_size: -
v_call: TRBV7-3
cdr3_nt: TGTGCCAGCAGCTTAGCTTCTAGTTACACAGATACGCAGTATTTT
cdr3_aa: CASSLASSYTDTQYF

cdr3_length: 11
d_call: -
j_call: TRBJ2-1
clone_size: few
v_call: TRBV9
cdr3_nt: TGTGCCAGCAGCGTAGGTCGGGAGCAGTTCTTC
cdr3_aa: CASSVGREQFF

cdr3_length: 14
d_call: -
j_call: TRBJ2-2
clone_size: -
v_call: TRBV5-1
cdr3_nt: TGCGCCAGCAGCTTGGCTGGCTTCGCCGGGGAGCTGTTTTTT
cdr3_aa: CASSLAGFAGELFF

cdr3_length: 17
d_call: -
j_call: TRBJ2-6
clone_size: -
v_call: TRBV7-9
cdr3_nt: TGTGCCAGCAGCCCTGCTCAGGGTACCTCTGGGGCCAACGTCCTGACTTTC
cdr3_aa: CASSPAQGTSGANVLTF

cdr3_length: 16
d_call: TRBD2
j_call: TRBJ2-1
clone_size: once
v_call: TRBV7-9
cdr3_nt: TGTGCCAGCAGCTTCCTACTAGCGGGAGGCAACAATGAGCAGTTCTTC
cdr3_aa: CASSFLLAGGNNEQFF

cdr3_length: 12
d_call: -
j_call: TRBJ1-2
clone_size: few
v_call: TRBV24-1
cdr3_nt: TGTGCCACCAGTGGGGAGATTGGAGGCTACACCTTC
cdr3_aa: CATSGEIGGYTF

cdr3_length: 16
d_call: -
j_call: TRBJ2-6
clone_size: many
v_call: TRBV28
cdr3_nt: TGTGCCAGCACCAAAAGGCAGGCATCTGGGGCCAACGTCCTGACTTTC
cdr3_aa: CASTKRQASGANVLTF

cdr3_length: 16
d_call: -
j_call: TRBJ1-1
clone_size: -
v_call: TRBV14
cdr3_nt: TGTGCCAGCAGTTCAAAGCTGGGGCTCCTGAACACTGAAGCTTTCTTT
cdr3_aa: CASSSKLGLLNTEAFF

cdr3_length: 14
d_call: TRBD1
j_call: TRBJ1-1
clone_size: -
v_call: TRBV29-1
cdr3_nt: TGCAGCGTTGACACCGGGACAGGGGGCGGTGAAGCTTTCTTT
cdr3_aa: CSVDTGTGGGEAFF

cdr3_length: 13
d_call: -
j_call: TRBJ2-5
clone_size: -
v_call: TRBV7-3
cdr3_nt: TGTGCCAGCAGCTTACAGAGGGAGGAGACCCAGTACTTC
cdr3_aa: CASSLQREETQYF

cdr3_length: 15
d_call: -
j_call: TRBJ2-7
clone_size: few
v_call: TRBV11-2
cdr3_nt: TGTGCCAGCAGCCCAAACCCCGGGACCCCCTACGAGCAGTACTTC
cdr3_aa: CASSPNPGTPYEQYF

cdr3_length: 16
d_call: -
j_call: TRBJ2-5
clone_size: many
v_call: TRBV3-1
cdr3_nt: TGTGCCAGCAGCCAAGATCTACTCGGACGGTGGGAGACCCAGTACTTC
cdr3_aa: CASSQDLLGRWETQYF

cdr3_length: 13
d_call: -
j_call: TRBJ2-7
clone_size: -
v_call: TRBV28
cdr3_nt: TGTGCCAGCAGTCCTCGCCTAAGCTACGAGCAGTACTTC
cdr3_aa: CASSPRLSYEQYF

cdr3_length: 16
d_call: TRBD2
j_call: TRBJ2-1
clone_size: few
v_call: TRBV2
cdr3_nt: TGTGCCAGCAGTGAAGGCCTAGCGGGATATAACAATGAGCAGTTCTTC
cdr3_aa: CASSEGLAGYNNEQFF

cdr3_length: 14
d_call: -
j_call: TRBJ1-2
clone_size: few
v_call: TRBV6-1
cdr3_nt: TGTGCCAGCAGTGAAGATGGCAGGATCTATGGCTACACCTTC
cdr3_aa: CASSEDGRIYGYTF

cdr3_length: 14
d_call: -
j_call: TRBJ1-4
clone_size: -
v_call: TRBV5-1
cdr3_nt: TGCGCCAGCAGGCAGGACAGCACTAATGAAAAACTGTTTTTT
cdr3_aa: CASRQDSTNEKLFF

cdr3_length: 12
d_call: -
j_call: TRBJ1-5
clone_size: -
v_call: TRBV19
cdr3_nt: TGTGCCAGTAGTCCGACGGGCGGTCCCCAGCATTTT
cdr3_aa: CASSPTGGPQHF

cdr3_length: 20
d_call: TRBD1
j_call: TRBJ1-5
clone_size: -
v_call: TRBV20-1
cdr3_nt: TGCAGTGCTAGAGAGACCGGCGGACAGGGGGGTACATATGGCAATCAGCCCCAGCATTTT
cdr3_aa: CSARETGGQGGTYGNQPQHF

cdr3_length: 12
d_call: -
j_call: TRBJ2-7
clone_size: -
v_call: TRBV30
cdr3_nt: TGTGCCCTGTCCAGGGAGGGGGACGAGCAGTACTTC
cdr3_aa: CALSREGDEQYF

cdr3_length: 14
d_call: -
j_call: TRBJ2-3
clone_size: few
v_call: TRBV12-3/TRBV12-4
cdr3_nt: TGTGCCAGCAGTCCCCGGGCCCAGAGCGATACGCAGTATTTT
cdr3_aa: CASSPRAQSDTQYF

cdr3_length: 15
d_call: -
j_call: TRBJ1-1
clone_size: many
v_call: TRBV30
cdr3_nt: TGTGCCTGGAGTTTCCGTGGGACCAAGGGGACTGAAGCTTTCTTT
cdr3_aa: CAWSFRGTKGTEAFF

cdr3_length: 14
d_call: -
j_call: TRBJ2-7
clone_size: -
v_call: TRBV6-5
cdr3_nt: TGTGCCAGCAGTTACTCCCGGCCGGGAGTCTCGCAGTACTTC
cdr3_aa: CASSYSRPGVSQYF

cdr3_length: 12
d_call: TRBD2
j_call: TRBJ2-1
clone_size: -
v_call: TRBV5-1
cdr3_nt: TGCGCCAGCAGCTTGGATGGGACTAAGCAGTTCTTC
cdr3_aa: CASSLDGTKQFF

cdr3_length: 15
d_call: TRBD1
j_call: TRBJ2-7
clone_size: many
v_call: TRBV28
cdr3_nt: TGTGCCAGCAGTTTCTCCGGGACAGGGATTAGCGAGCAGTACTTC
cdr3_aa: CASSFSGTGISEQYF

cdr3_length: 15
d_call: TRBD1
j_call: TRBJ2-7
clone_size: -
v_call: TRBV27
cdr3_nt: TGTGCCAGTTCCCCGGGACAGGGTGGTGTTTACGAGCAGTACTTC
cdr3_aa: CASSPGQGGVYEQYF

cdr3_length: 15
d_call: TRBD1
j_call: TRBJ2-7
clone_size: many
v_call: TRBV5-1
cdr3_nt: TGCGCCAGCAGCCGAGGACAGGGACTGACCTACGAGCAGTACTTC
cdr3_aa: CASSRGQGLTYEQYF

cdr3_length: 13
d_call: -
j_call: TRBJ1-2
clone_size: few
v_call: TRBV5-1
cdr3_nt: TGCGCCAGCAGCTTGGAATCGGACTATGGCTACACCTTC
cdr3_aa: CASSLESDYGYTF